This T cell receptor (beta chain) was recorded in a study of radiation and T cells in renal cell carcinoma. Overall study findings and caveats: Top tumor clonotypes rose in blood 2 weeks post-radiation, then contracted.

A remark on this clone: Antigen: not known.

Germline-derived CDR1 and CDR2 are SEHNR and FQNEAQ (reference sequence). The CDR3 extends over 16 amino acids. Trimming removed 4 bases from V and 1 base from J; junction bases left unmatched: 2. Generated by immunoSEQ multiplex PCR, the TCRdb table keeps only in-frame clones and is missing some. The sample has 130,000 to 150,000 clones, approximately 86% seen once; the top ten hold 17%. Indicated time point: blood 4 weeks post-SBRT, at nephrectomy. The treatment: 15 Gy SBRT to primary tumor, nephrectomy 4 weeks later. Nephrectomy followed 15 Gy stereotactic body radiation by 4 weeks. This receptor was identified in a woman between 45 and 60 years old with renal cell carcinoma. This chain uses TRBV7-9 with TRBJ1-3, with 12 bases fitting TRBD1. The sequencing used blood, collected from a patient whose treatment included radiotherapy and nephrectomy. The CDR3 loop is CASSWGQGASGNTIYF. DNA for the CDR3: TGTGCCAGCAGCTGGGGACAGGGGGCTTCTGGAAACACCATATATTTT.